This TCR gamma chain was profiled in a study of γδ T cells in repeated Plasmodium falciparum infection. Across the study: Each infection was followed by sampling at 21 days, plus baseline and some pre-infection draws.

The germline V gene has CDR1 GITISATS and CDR2 ISYDGTV (reference sequence). The CDR3 is made up of 17 amino acids. Vgamma9/Vdelta2+ and Vdelta2-negative gammadelta T cells were flow-sorted from PBMC for bulk sequencing. This clone was seen a few times. Only one base separates this from a far larger clonotype, so it likely reflects a read error. Other DNA sequences from this sample encode an identical CDR3 as well. Sequencing covered both gamma and delta TCR chains per sample. TCRdb fed the multiplex PCR reads into CATT to redo clone calling. The sample holds over 25,000 gamma-chain clones, around 2.9% seen once.

This TCR came from a pool of human donors (malaria-infected and uninfected, not separated). The sequencing sample was made of gamma-delta T cells from blood. This chain links TRGV9 with TRGJ1 or TRGJ2. Because TCRdb records no J gene, it was assigned here through a match of the DNA to germline. The CDR3 region has the DNA TGTGCTTTGTGTCTCCACAACCGACAACCGAATTATTATAAGAAACTCTTT. Protein sequence: CALCLHNRQPNYYKKLF.